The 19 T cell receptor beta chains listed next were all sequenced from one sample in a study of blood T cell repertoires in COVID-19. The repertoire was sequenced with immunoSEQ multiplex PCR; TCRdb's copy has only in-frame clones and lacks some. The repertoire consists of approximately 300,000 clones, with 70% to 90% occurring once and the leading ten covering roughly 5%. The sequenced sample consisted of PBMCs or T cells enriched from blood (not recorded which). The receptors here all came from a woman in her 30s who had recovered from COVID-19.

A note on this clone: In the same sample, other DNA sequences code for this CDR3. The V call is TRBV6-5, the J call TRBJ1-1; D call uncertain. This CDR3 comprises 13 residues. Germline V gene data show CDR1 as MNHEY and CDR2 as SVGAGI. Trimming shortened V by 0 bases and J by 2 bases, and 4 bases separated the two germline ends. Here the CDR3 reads CASSYSSNTEAFF. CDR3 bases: TGTGCCAGCAGTTACTCGAGTAACACTGAAGCTTTCTTT.

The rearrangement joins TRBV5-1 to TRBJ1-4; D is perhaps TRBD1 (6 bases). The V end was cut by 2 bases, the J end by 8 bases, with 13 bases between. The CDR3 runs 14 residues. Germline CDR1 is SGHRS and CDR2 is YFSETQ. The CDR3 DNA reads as TGCGCCAGCAGCTTTGGACAGTTGGGGGAAAAACTGTTTTTT. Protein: CASSFGQLGEKLFF.

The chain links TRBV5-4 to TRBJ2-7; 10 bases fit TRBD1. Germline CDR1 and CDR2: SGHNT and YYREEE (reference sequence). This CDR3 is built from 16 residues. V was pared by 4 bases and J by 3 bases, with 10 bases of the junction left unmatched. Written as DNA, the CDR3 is TGTGCCAGCAGCGTACCGGGACAGGGGCAAGGCTACGAGCAGTACTTC. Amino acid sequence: CASSVPGQGQGYEQYF.

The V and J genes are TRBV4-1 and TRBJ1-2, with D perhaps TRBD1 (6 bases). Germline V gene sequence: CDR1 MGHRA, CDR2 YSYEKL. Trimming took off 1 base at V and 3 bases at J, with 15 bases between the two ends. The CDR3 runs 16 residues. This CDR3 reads CASSQVQQGPDYGYTF. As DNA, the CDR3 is TGCGCCAGCAGCCAAGTCCAACAGGGTCCCGACTATGGCTACACCTTC.

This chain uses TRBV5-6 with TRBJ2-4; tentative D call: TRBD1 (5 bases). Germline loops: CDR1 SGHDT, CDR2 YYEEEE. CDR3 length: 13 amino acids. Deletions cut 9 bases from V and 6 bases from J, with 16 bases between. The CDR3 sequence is CATIRQMINIQYF. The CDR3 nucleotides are TGTGCCACCATCAGACAGATGATAAACATTCAGTACTTC.

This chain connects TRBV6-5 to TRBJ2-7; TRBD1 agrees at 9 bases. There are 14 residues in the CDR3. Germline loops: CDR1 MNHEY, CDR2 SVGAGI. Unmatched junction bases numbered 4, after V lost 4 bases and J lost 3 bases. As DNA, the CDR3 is TGTGCCAGCAGTTTGGGACAGGGCGGCTACGAGCAGTACTTC. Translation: CASSLGQGGYEQYF.

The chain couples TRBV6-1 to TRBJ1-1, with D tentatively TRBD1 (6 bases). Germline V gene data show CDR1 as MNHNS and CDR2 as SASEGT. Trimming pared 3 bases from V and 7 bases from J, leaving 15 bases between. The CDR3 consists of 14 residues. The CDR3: CASSEGGTRSEAFF. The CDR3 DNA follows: TGTGCCAGCAGTGAGGGGGGGACACGGAGTGAAGCTTTCTTT.

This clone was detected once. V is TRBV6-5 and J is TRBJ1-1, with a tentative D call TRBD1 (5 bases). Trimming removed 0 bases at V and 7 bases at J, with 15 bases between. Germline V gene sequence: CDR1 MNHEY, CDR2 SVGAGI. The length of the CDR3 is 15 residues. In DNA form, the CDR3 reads TGTGCCAGCAGTTACTCGACCACCCGACAGCTTGAAGCTTTCTTT. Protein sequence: CASSYSTTRQLEAFF.

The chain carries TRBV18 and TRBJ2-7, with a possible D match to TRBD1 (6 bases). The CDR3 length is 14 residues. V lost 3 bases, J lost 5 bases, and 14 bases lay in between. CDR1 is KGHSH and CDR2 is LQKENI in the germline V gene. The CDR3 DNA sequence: TGTGCCAGCTCACCCCGAGGGGGAACCCACGAGCAGTACTTC. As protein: CASSPRGGTHEQYF.

The CDR3: CASSGQSLQTYEQYF. The CDR3 DNA sequence: TGTGCCAGCAGCGGACAGAGCCTCCAAACCTACGAGCAGTACTTC. The chain couples TRBV7-8 to TRBJ2-7, with D possibly being TRBD1 (6 bases). This CDR3 has 15 amino acids. V was trimmed by 5 bases and J by 2 bases, leaving 16 bases between them. Germline CDR1 reads SGHVS; CDR2 reads FQNEAQ.

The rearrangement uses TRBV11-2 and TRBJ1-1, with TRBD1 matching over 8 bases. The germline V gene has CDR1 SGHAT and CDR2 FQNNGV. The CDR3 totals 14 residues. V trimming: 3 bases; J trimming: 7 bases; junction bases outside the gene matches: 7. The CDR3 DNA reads TGTGCCAGCAGCTTCCAGGACAGGGCCTTTGAAGCTTTCTTT. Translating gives CASSFQDRAFEAFF.

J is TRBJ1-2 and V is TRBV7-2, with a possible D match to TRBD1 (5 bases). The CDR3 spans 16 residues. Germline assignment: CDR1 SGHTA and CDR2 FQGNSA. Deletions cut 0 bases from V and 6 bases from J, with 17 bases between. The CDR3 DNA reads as TGTGCCAGCAGCTTAGCTCTCCCGGGGGGGTGGGATGGCTACACCTTC. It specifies CASSLALPGGWDGYTF.

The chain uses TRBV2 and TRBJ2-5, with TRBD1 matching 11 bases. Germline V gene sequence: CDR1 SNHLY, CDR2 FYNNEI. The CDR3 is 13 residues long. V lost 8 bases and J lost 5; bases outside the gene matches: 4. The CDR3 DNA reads TGTGCCAGCGCGGGACAGGGGGACGAGACCCAGTACTTC. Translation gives CASAGQGDETQYF.

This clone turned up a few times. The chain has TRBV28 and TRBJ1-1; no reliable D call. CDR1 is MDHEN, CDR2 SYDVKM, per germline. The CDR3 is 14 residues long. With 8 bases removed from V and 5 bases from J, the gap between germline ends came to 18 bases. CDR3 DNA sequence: TGTGCCAGCGTCCCCGGGATCCCGAGGACTGAAGCTTTCTTT. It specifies CASVPGIPRTEAFF.

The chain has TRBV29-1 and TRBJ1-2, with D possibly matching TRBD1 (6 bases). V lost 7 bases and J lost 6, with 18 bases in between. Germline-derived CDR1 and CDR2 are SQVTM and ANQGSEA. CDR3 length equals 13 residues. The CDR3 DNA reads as TGCAGCGGAGGAGGGGGGGAACGGGATGGCTACACCTTC. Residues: CSGGGGERDGYTF.

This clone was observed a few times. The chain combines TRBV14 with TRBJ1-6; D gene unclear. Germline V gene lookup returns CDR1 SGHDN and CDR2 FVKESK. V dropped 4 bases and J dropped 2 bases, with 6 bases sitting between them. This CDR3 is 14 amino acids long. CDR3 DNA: TGTGCCAGCAGCCTGTTAACCTATAATTCACCCCTCCACTTT. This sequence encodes CASSLLTYNSPLHF.

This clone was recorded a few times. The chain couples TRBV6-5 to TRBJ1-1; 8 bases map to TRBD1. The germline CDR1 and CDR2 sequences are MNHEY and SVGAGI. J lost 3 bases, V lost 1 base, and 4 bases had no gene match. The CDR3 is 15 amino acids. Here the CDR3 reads CASSYLTGEYTEAFF. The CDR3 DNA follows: TGTGCCAGCAGTTACTTGACAGGGGAATACACTGAAGCTTTCTTT.

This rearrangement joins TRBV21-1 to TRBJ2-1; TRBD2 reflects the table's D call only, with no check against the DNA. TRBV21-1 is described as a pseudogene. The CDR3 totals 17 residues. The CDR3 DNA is TGTGCCAGCAGCGGCTCCCCCACTAGCGGGGCCTACAATGAGCAGTTCTTC. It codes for CASSGSPTSGAYNEQFF.

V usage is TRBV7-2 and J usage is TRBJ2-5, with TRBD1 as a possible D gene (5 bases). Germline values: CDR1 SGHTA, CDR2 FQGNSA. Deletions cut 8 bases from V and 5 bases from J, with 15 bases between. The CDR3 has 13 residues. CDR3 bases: TGTGCCAGCCCCGGCAGGGCCGGCGAGACCCAGTACTTC. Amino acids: CASPGRAGETQYF.